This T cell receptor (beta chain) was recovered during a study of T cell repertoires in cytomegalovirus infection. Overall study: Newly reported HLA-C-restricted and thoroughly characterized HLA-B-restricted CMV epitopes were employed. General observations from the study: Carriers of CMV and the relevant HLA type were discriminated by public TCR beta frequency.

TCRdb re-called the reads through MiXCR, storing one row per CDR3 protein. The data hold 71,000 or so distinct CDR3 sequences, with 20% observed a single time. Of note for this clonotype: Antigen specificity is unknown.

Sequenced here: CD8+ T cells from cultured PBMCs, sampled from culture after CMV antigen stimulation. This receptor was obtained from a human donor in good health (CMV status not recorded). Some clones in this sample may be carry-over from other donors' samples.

Written as DNA, the CDR3 is TGTGCCATCAGTGAGTCGGACAATGAGCAGTTCTTC. Translated, it gives CAISESDNEQFF. The chain has TRBV10-3 and TRBJ2-1; D is unclear. Trimming took off 0 bases at V and 5 bases at J, with 2 bases between the two ends. Germline lookup yields CDR1 ENHRY and CDR2 SYGVKD. The CDR3 contains 12 residues.